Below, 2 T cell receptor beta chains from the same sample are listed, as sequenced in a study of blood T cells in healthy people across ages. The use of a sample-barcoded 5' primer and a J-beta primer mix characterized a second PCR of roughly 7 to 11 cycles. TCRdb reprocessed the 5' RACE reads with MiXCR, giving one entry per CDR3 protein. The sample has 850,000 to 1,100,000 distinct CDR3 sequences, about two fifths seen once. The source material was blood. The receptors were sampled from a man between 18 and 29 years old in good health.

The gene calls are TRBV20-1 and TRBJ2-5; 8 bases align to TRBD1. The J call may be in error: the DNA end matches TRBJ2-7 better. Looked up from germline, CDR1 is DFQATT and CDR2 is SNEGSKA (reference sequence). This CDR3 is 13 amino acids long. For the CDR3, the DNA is TGCAGTGCTAGAGTGACAGGGGTAGGCGAGCAGTACTTC. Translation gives CSARVTGVGEQYF.

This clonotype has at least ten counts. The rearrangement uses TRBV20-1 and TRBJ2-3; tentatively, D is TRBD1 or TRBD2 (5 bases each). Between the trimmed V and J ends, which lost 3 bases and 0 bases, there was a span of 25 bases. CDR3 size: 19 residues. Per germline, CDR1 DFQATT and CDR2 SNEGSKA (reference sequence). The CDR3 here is CSASSTGTGSYSSTDTQYF. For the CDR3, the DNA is TGCAGTGCTAGTTCTACCGGGACGGGATCATACTCTAGCACAGATACGCAGTATTTT.